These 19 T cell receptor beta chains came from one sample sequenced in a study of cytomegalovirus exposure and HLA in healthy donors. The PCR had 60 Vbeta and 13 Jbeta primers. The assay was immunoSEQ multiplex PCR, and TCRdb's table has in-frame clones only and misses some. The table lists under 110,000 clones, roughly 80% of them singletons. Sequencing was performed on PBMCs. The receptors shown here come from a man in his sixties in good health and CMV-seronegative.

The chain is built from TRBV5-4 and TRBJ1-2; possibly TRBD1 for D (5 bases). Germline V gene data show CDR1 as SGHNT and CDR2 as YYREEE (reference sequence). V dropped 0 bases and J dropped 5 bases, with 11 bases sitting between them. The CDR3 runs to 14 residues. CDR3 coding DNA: TGTGCCAGCAGCTTGGATGAGGGGAGGTATGGCTACACCTTC. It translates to CASSLDEGRYGYTF. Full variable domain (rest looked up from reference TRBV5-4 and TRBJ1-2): ETGVTQSPTHLIKTRGQQVTLRCSSQSGHNTVSWYQQALGQGPQFIFQYYREEENGRGNFPPRFSGLQFPNYSSELNVNALELDDSALYLCASSLDEGRYGYTFGSGTRLTVV.

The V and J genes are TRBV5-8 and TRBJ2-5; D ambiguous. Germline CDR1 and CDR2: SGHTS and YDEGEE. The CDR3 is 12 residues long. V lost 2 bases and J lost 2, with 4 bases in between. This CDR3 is CASSFLQETQYF. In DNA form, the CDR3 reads TGTGCCAGCAGCTTCCTTCAAGAGACCCAGTACTTC. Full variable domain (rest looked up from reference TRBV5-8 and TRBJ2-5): EAGVTQSPTHLIKTRGQQATLRCSPISGHTSVYWYQQALGLGLQFLLWYDEGEERNRGNFPPRFSGRQFPNYSSELNVNALELEDSALYLCASSFLQETQYFGPGTRLLVL.

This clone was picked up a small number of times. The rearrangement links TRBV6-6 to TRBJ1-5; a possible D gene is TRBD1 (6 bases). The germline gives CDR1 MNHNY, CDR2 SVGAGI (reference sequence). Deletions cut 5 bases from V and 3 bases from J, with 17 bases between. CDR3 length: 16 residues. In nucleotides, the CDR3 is TGTGCCAGCAGTCGCCGATCAACAGGGTTCAATCAGCCCCAGCATTTT. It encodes CASSRRSTGFNQPQHF.

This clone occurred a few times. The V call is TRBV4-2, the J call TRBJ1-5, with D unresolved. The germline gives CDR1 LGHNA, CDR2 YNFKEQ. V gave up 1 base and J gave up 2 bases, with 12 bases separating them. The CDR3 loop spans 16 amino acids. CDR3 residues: CASSQVGTSGNQPQHF. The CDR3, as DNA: TGTGCCAGCAGCCAAGTGGGCACATCGGGCAATCAGCCCCAGCATTTT.

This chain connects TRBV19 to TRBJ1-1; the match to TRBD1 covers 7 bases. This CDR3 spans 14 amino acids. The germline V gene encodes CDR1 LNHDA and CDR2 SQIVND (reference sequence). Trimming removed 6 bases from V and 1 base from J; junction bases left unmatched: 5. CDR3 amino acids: CASRPGDRNTEAFF. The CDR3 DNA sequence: TGTGCCAGTAGGCCAGGGGACAGGAACACTGAAGCTTTCTTT. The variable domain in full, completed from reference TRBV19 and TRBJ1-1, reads DGGITQSPKYLFRKEGQNVTLSCEQNLNHDAMYWYRQDPGQGLRLIYYSQIVNDFQKGDIAEGYSVSREKKESFPLTVTSAQKNPTAFYLCASRPGDRNTEAFFGQGTRLTVV.

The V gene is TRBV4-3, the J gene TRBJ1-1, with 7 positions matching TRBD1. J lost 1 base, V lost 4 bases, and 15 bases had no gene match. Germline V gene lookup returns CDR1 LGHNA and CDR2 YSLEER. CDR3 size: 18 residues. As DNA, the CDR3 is TGCGCCAGCAGCCCTAACCCTGACAGGGACGGATGGAACACTGAAGCTTTCTTT. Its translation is CASSPNPDRDGWNTEAFF.

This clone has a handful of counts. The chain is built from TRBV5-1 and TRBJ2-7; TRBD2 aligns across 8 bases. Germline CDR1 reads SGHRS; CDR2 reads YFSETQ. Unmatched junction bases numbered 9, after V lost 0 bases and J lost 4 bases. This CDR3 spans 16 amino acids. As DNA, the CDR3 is TGCGCCAGCAGCTTGGCGCCCAGCGGGGGAATGTACGAGCAGTACTTC. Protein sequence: CASSLAPSGGMYEQYF.

The CDR3 sequence is CASSLAAGSNQPQHF. The CDR3 DNA follows: TGTGCCAGCAGCTTGGCCGCGGGAAGCAATCAGCCCCAGCATTTT. The rearrangement links TRBV5-6 to TRBJ1-5; D remains ambiguous. CDR3 length equals 15 residues. Germline V gives CDR1 SGHDT, CDR2 YYEEEE. Trimming shortened V by 0 bases and J by 1 base, and 8 bases separated the two germline ends. Variable domain in full (rest from reference TRBV5-6 and TRBJ1-5): DAGVTQSPTHLIKTRGQQVTLRCSPKSGHDTVSWYQQALGQGPQFIFQYYEEEERQRGNFPDRFSGHQFPNYSSELNVNALLLGDSALYLCASSLAAGSNQPQHFGDGTRLSIL.

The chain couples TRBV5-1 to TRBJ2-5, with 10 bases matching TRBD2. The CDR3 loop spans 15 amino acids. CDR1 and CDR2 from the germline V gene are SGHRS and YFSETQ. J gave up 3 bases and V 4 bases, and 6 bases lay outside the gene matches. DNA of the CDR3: TGCGCCAGCAGCCATAGCGGGGGGAAGGAAGAGACCCAGTACTTC. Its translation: CASSHSGGKEETQYF. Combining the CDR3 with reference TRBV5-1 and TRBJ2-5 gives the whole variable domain KAGVTQTPRYLIKTRGQQVTLSCSPISGHRSVSWYQQTPGQGLQFLFEYFSETQRNKGNFPGRFSGRQFSNSRSEMNVSTLELGDSALYLCASSHSGGKEETQYFGPGTRLLVL.

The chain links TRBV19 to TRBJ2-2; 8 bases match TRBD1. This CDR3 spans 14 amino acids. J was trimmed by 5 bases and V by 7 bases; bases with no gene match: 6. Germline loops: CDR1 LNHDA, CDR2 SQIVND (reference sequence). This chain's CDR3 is CASITRDRTGELFF. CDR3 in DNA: TGTGCCAGTATTACCCGGGACAGGACCGGGGAGCTGTTTTTT.

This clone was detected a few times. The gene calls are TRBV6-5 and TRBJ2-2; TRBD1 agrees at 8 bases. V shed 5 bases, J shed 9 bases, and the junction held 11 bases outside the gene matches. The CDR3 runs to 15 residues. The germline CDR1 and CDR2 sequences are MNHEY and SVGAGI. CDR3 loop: CASSKGQEIARELFF. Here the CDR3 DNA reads TGTGCCAGCAGTAAGGGACAGGAGATAGCTAGGGAGCTGTTTTTT.

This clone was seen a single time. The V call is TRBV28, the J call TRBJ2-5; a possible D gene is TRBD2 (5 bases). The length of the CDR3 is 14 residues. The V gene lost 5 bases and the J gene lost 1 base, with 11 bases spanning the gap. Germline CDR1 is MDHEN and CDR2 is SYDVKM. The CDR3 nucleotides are TGTGCCAGCAGTCTCTGGGCGGGCCAAGAGACCCAGTACTTC. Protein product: CASSLWAGQETQYF.

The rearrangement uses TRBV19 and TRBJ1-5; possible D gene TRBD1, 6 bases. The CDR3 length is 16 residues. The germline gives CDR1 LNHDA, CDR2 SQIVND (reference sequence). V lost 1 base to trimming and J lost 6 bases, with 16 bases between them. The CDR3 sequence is CASSIGSGGGGQPQHF. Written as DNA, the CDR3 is TGTGCCAGTAGTATAGGGTCGGGAGGAGGGGGTCAGCCCCAGCATTTT.

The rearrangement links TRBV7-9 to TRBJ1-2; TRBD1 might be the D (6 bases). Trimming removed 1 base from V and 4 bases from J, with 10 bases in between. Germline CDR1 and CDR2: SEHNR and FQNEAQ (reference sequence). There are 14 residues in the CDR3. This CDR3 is CASSLGDTRYGYTF. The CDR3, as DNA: TGTGCCAGCAGCTTAGGGGACACCCGCTATGGCTACACCTTC.

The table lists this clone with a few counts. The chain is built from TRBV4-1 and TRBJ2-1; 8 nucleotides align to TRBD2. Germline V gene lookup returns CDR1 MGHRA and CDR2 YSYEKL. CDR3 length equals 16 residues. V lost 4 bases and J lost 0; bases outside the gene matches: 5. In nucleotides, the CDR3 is TGCGCCAGCAGCCGTACCGGGACTAGCTCCTACAATGAGCAGTTCTTC. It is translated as CASSRTGTSSYNEQFF.

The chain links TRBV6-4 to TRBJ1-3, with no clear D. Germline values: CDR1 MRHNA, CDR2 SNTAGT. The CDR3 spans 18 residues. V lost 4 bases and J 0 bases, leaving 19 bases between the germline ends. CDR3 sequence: CASSGRPTRHDSGNTIYF. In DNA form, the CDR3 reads TGTGCCAGCAGTGGCCGCCCTACTAGACACGACTCTGGAAACACCATATATTTT.

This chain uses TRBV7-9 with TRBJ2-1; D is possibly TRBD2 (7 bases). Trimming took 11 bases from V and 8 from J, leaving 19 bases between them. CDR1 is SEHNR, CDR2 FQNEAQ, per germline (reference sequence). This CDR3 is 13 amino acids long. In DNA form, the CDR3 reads TGTGCCGAGGGGGGGGGCCTTGGTGATGAGCAGTTCTTC. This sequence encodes CAEGGGLGDEQFF.

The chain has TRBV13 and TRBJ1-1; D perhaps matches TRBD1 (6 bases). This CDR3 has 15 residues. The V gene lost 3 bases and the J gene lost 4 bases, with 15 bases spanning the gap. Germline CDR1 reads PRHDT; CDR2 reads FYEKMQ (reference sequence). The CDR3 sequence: CASSFTGSGGTEAFF. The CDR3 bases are TGTGCCAGCAGCTTCACAGGGAGCGGGGGCACTGAAGCTTTCTTT.

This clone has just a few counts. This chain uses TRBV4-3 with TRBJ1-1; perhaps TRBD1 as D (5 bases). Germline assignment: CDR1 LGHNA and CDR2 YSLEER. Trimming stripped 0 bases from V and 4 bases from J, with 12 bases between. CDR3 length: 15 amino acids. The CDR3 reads CASSQEGWGGTEAFF. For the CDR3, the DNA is TGCGCCAGCAGCCAAGAAGGATGGGGCGGCACTGAAGCTTTCTTT.